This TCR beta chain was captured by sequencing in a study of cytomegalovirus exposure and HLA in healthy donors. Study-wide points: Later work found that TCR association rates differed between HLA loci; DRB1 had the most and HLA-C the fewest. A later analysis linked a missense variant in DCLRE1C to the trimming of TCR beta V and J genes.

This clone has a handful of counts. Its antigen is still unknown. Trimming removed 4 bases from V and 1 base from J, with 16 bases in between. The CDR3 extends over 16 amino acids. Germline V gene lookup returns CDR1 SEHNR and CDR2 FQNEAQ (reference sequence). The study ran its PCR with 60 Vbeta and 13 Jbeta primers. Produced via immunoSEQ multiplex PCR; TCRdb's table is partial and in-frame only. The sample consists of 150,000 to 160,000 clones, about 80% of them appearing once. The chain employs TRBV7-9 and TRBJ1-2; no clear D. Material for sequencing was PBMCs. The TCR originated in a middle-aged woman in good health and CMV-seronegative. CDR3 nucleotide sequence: TGTGCCAGCAGCTCCCCCGGTAGCAGCTATAACTATGGCTACACCTTC. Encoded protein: CASSSPGSSYNYGYTF.